This entry describes one T cell receptor (beta chain). The antigen is unknown. Treatment specified: oral pan-JAK inhibitor, 5-10 mg twice daily. This entry comes from a study of CD8+ T cells in alopecia areata. Study-level results: Higher clonality than in normal scalp was seen in lesional scalp, especially alopecia totalis/universalis.

The germline V and J ends were trimmed by 6 bases and 4 bases, with 11 bases remaining between them. Germline loops: CDR1 SGHTA, CDR2 FQGTGA. The CDR3 loop spans 13 amino acids. Extracted from the samples, RNA was reverse transcribed into cDNA to serve as the sequencing template. Some clones are missing from TCRdb's copy, which holds only in-frame ones; the method was immunoSEQ multiplex PCR. The sample has a few hundred thousand clones, more than 30% seen once. The source of this sequence is a human donor with alopecia areata. The source was CD4+ T cells sorted from blood, collected around week 31, from a patient treated with tofacitinib. The rearrangement joins TRBV7-3 to TRBJ2-3; possibly TRBD1 or TRBD2 for D (6 bases each). CDR3 sequence reads: CASSRGGPDTQYF. The DNA of the CDR3 is TGTGCCAGCAGTCGAGGGGGGCCAGATACGCAGTATTTT.